This TCR beta chain was retrieved from a study of T cells in Graves' hyperthyroidism and ophthalmopathy. Trimming took off 2 bases at V and 2 bases at J, with 7 bases between the two ends. This CDR3 is 13 amino acids long. This clonotype was counted ten times or more. The investigators amplified TCR beta CDR3 regions from RNA transcripts. Researchers ran a first-round RT-PCR on the TCR CDR3 using the HTBI primer set. Using its own MiXCR run on the multiplex PCR reads, TCRdb lists one record per CDR3 protein. This repertoire shows over 450,000 distinct CDR3 sequences, about 15% found once; its top ten account for around a sixth.

J is TRBJ2-7 and V is TRBV12-3 or TRBV12-4, with D perhaps TRBD2 (6 bases). The sequenced sample consisted of blood. The receptor was isolated from a woman in her late teens or twenties with Graves' hyperthyroidism. CDR3 amino acids: CASSLRGTYEQYF. DNA for the CDR3: TGTGCCAGCAGTTTACGGGGGACCTACGAGCAGTACTTC.